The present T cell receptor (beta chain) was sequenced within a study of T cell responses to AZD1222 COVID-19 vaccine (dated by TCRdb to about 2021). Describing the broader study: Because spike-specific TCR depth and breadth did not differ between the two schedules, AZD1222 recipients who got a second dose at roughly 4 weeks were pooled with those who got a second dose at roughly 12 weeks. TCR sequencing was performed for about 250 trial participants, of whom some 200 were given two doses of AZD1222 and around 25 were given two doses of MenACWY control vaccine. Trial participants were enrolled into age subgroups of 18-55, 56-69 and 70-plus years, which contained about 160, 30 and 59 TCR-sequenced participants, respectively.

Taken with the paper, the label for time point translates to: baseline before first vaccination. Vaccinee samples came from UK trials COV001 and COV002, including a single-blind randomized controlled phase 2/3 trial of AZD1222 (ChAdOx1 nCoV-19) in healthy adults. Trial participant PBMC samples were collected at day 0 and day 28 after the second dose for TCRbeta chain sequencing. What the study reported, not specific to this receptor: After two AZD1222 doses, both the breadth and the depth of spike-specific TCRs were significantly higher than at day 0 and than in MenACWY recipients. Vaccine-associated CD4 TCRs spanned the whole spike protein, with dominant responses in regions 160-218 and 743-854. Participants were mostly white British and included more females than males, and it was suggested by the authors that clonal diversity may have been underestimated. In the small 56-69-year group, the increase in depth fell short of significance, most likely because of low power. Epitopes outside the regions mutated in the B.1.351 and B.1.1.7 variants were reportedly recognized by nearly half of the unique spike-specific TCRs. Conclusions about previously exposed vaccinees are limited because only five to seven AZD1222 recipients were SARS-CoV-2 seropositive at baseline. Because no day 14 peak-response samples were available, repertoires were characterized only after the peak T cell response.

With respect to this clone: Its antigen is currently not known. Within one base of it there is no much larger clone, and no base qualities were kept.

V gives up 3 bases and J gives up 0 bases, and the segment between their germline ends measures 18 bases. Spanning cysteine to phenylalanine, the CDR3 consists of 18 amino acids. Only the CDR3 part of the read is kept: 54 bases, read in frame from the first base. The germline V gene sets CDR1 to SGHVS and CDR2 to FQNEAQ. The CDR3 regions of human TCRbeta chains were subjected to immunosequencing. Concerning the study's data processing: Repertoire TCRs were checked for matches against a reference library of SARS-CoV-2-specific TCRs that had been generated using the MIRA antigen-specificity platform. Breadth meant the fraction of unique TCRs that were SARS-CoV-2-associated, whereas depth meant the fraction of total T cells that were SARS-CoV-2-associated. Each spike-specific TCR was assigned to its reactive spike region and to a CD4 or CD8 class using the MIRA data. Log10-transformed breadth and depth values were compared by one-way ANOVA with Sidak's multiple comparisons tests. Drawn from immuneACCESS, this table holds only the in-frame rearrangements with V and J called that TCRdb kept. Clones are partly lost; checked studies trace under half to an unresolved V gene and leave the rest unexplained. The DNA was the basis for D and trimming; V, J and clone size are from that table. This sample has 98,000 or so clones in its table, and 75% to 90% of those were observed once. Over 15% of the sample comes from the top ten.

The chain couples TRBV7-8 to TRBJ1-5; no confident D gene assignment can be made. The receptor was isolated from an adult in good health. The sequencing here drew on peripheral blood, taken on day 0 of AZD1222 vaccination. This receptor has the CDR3 CASSLEVRISGSNQPQHF. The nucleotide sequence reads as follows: TGTGCCAGCAGCTTGGAAGTGCGGATAAGCGGTAGCAATCAGCCCCAGCATTTT. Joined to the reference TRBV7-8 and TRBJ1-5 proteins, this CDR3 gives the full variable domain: GAGVSQSPRYKVAKRGQDVALRCDPISGHVSLFWYQQALGQGPEFLTYFQNEAQLDKSGLPSDRFFAERPEGSVSTLKIQRTQQEDSAVYLCASSLEVRISGSNQPQHFGDGTRLSIL.